This T cell receptor beta chain was identified during a study of prognosis after radiotherapy for stage I lung cancer. This clonotype was seen at least ten times. From genomic DNA, TCR beta CDR3 was amplified by two-round multiplex PCR. Primers (each specific to one TRBV or TRBJ gene) were used in first-round PCR. Universal primers drove the second round of PCR amplification. In TCRdb, the multiplex PCR reads were re-called with MiXCR into one record per CDR3 protein. Of 15,000 to 20,000 distinct CDR3 sequences listed, approximately 28% are singletons. Germline values: CDR1 LNHDA, CDR2 SQIVND (reference sequence). V lost 4 bases and J lost 10, with 10 bases in between. The CDR3 loop spans 11 amino acids.

This sequence joins TRBV19 and TRBJ1-1; maybe TRBD1 (5 bases). The clonotype was recovered from a donor aged 50 or older with non-small cell lung cancer. Sequenced material: PBMCs, taken before or after stereotactic body radiation therapy (not recorded which). Written as DNA, the CDR3 is TGTGCCAGTAGTACAGGGACCGGAGCTTTCTTT. Residues: CASSTGTGAFF.